In this sample, the clone carrying this T cell receptor (beta chain) turned up many times. Antigen: not known. This sample stems from a study of early T cells in non-severe SARS-CoV-2 infection. Study summary: Unsorted whole-blood RNA was sequenced in bulk, leaving chains unpaired. General observations from the study: Matching results from VDJdb favored anti-spike CD8 responses, leaving private and CD4 specificities undetected.

CDR3 length equals 15 residues. V was shortened by 5 bases and J by 4 bases, with 15 bases between the two germline ends. The germline CDR1 and CDR2 sequences are SEHNR and FQNEAQ (reference sequence). Individual cDNA molecules received unique molecular identifiers. TCRdb fed the 5' RACE reads into MiXCR, producing one record per CDR3 protein. The sample yields about 23,000 distinct CDR3 sequences, 4.5% seen once. The chain uses TRBV7-9 and TRBJ2-1, with D maybe TRBD1 (6 bases). This receptor was obtained from an adult who was a healthcare worker with PCR-confirmed SARS-CoV-2 infection or an uninfected control (not recorded which). Sequenced: whole blood. The CDR3 sequence is CASSIGQWGYNEQFF. The DNA of the CDR3 is TGTGCCAGCAGCATCGGACAGTGGGGGTACAATGAGCAGTTCTTC.